The TCR beta chain described here comes from a study of tumor-infiltrating lymphocytes in glioblastoma multiforme. Findings and caveats of the study: Clone frequencies may be distorted by unequal TCR transcripts per cell. The TCR and somatic mutation analysis included just one glioblastoma patient.

Unmatched junction bases numbered 11, after V lost 4 bases and J lost 7 bases. The germline V gene has CDR1 MGHRA and CDR2 YSYEKL. The CDR3 spans 16 residues. This clonotype has more than one count but fewer than ten. The target antigen is unknown. Three nested ARM-PCR rounds with V-beta and C-beta primers built TCRB libraries. TCRdb re-derived calls from the multiplex PCR reads in MiXCR, one entry per CDR3 protein. The table records just over 9,000 distinct CDR3 sequences, 74% of them present only once. The receptor was isolated from a male donor with glioblastoma. The sequenced material came from brain tumor tissue. The chain couples TRBV4-1 to TRBJ2-1; 9 nucleotides align to TRBD2. The CDR3 DNA reads as TGCGCCAGCAGCCGTCATTATATGCTAGCGGGAAATGAGCAGTTCTTC. Its translation: CASSRHYMLAGNEQFF.